Listed here are 28 T cell receptor beta chains from one sample, sequenced in a study of blood T cell dynamics during melanoma immunotherapy. Sequencing used immunoSEQ multiplex PCR; TCRdb keeps in-frame clones, though not all of them. This sample has about 15,000 clones; roughly 87% occur once, and the top ten carry roughly 7.1%. Indicated time point: week 3, after first cycle of checkpoint inhibitor. The specimen was blood, collected from a patient treated with checkpoint blockade. The source of these receptors is a human donor with melanoma.

The chain links TRBV27 to TRBJ2-4, with 10 bases that match TRBD1. Per germline, CDR1 MNHEY and CDR2 SMNVEV (reference sequence). The CDR3 is 15 residues long. V was pared by 7 bases and J by 1 base, with 4 bases of the junction left unmatched. CDR3 sequence: CASTKGQGAKNIQYF. The CDR3, as DNA: TGTGCCAGCACCAAGGGACAGGGGGCCAAAAACATTCAGTACTTC.

The chain joins TRBV5-1 to TRBJ2-5, with TRBD1 matching 8 bases. The end of the DNA is better explained by TRBJ2-7, so the J call may be wrong. Germline CDR1 reads SGHRS; CDR2 reads YFSETQ. This CDR3 is built from 15 residues. In DNA form, the CDR3 reads TGCGCCAGCAGCTTGGGGGGACAGGTTAGGTACGAGCAGTACTTC. Encoded protein: CASSLGGQVRYEQYF.

CDR3 sequence reads: CASSLTVNEQFF. As DNA, the CDR3 is TGCGCCAGCAGCTTAACGGTTAATGAGCAGTTCTTC. V gene TRBV5-1 combines with J gene TRBJ2-1, with D hard to call. This CDR3 is 12 amino acids long. The germline V and J ends were trimmed by 2 bases and 7 bases, with 7 bases remaining between them. Per the germline V gene, CDR1 is SGHRS and CDR2 is YFSETQ.

This chain uses TRBV6-1 with TRBJ2-5; no firm D call. The CDR3 runs 15 residues. From germline, CDR1 is MNHNS and CDR2 SASEGT. V gave up 1 base and J gave up 3 bases, with 12 bases separating them. In DNA, the CDR3 is TGTGCCAGCAGTGAAGGCTTTAGTGGGAAAGAGACCCAGTACTTC. Translated, it gives CASSEGFSGKETQYF.

V gene TRBV7-2 combines with J gene TRBJ2-3; TRBD1 agrees at 10 bases. Germline V CDR1 and CDR2: SGHTA, FQGNSA. Trimming cost V 4 bases and J 6 bases; bases outside gene matches: 1. The CDR3 consists of 13 residues. The CDR3 loop reads CASSSGQGDTQYF. The CDR3 DNA is TGTGCCAGCAGCTCGGGACAGGGGGATACGCAGTATTTT. The whole variable domain, filled in from reference TRBV7-2 and TRBJ2-3, reads GAGVSQSPSNKVTEKGKDVELRCDPISGHTALYWYRQSLGQGLEFLIYFQGNSAPDKSGLPSDRFSAERTGGSVSTLTIQRTQQEDSAVYLCASSSGQGDTQYFGPGTRLTVL.

This rearrangement joins TRBV7-2 to TRBJ2-1, with TRBD2 matching over 9 bases. After removal of 3 bases from V and 12 bases from J, the junction contained 12 bases not matched to a gene. This CDR3 has 15 residues. CDR1 SGHTA and CDR2 FQGNSA come from the germline V gene. The CDR3 spells CASSFLGLAQETQFF. For the CDR3, the DNA is TGTGCCAGCAGCTTTCTGGGACTAGCACAAGAGACGCAGTTCTTC.

The V and J genes are TRBV7-8 and TRBJ2-1; maybe TRBD2 (6 bases). CDR3 length: 15 residues. CDR1 is SGHVS and CDR2 is FQNEAQ in the germline V gene. V was clipped by 5 bases and J by 4 bases, with 15 bases between them. CDR3 in amino acids: CASSLRGARYNEQFF. Here the CDR3 DNA reads TGTGCCAGCAGCCTCCGCGGGGCACGATACAATGAGCAGTTCTTC.

V and J are TRBV11-3 and TRBJ2-1; 10 positions agree with TRBD2. This CDR3 comprises 16 residues. CDR1 is SGHNT and CDR2 is YENEEA in the germline V gene. J gave up 7 bases and V 1 base, and 7 bases lay outside the gene matches. CDR3 nucleotide sequence: TGTGCCAGCAGCTTAGGGGCTAGCGGGAGTTCGAATGAGCAGTTCTTC. As protein: CASSLGASGSSNEQFF. The variable domain in full, completed from reference TRBV11-3 and TRBJ2-1, reads EAGVVQSPRYKIIEKKQPVAFWCNPISGHNTLYWYLQNLGQGPELLIRYENEEAVDDSQLPKDRFSAERLKGVDSTLKIQPAELGDSAVYLCASSLGASGSSNEQFFGPGTRLTVL.

V is TRBV4-3 and J is TRBJ1-2; no clear D gene. The CDR3 contains 14 residues. Germline CDR1 and CDR2: LGHNA and YSLEER. The V end lost 0 bases, the J end lost 8 bases, and 13 bases lay between the germline ends. The CDR3 spells CASSQDQSYGGYTF. CDR3 DNA: TGCGCCAGCAGCCAAGATCAATCCTATGGAGGCTACACCTTC.

The chain couples TRBV7-9 to TRBJ2-1, with TRBD2 identical over 13 bases. After removal of 4 bases from V and 7 bases from J, the junction contained 4 bases not matched to a gene. The CDR3 totals 15 residues. CDR1 is SEHNR and CDR2 is FQNEAQ in the germline V gene (reference sequence). The CDR3 loop is CASSSRTSGGNEQFF. The DNA of the CDR3 is TGTGCCAGCAGCTCCCGGACTAGCGGGGGAAATGAGCAGTTCTTC.

The chain employs TRBV27 and TRBJ2-7; 7 bases are a match to TRBD1. The CDR3 consists of 14 residues. J lost 1 base, V lost 10 bases, and 10 bases had no gene match. Germline CDR1 MNHEY, CDR2 SMNVEV (reference sequence). In nucleotides, the CDR3 is TGTGCCACCGCCCTAGACAGGGTATCCTACGAGCAGTACTTC. As protein: CATALDRVSYEQYF.

The rearrangement joins TRBV28 to TRBJ2-7; D might be TRBD1 (6 bases). Germline loops: CDR1 MDHEN, CDR2 SYDVKM. This CDR3 has 14 residues. Trimming removed 2 bases at V and 3 bases at J, with 11 bases between. The CDR3 reads CASSLPGQNYEQYF. The CDR3 DNA reads TGTGCCAGCAGTTTACCGGGACAAAACTACGAGCAGTACTTC.

The chain recombines TRBV15 with TRBJ1-1, with a tentative D call TRBD1 (6 bases). There are 13 residues in the CDR3. CDR1 is LNHNV and CDR2 is YYDKDF in the germline V gene (reference sequence). Trimming took 3 bases from V and 8 from J, leaving 13 bases between them. CDR3 DNA: TGTGCCACCAGCAGCGAAACTGGGACAGAAGCTTTCTTT. Translating gives CATSSETGTEAFF.

V is TRBV9 and J is TRBJ1-6; 7 bases agree with TRBD1. This CDR3 is built from 15 residues. Unmatched junction bases numbered 7, after V lost 3 bases and J lost 7 bases. CDR1 SGDLS and CDR2 YYNGEE come from the germline V gene. The CDR3 sequence: CASSGSTGRNSPLHF. The CDR3, as DNA: TGTGCCAGCAGCGGATCGACAGGGCGCAATTCACCCCTCCACTTT.

CDR3 sequence (DNA): TGTGCCAGCAGTAGGACAGGGTCGAACGAGCAGTACTTC. It yields the protein CASSRTGSNEQYF. The chain recombines TRBV6-6 with TRBJ2-7; the match to TRBD1 covers 8 bases. The CDR3 sequence is 13 residues long. Germline V lookup: CDR1 MNHNY, CDR2 SVGAGI (reference sequence). With 5 bases clipped from V and 5 bases from J, the junction kept 5 bases outside the gene matches.

This clone occurred a few times. The chain combines TRBV28 with TRBJ1-5; D unresolved. This CDR3 has 11 amino acids. The germline V gene has CDR1 MDHEN and CDR2 SYDVKM. Deletions cut 4 bases from V and 11 bases from J, with 9 bases between. CDR3 loop: CASSYEGTQHF. CDR3 DNA: TGTGCCAGCAGTTACGAAGGGACCCAGCATTTT.

The chain joins TRBV6-5 to TRBJ2-3, with D possibly TRBD2 on 5 matching bases. V lost 2 bases to trimming and J lost 3 bases, with 15 bases between them. The CDR3 covers 16 residues. From germline, CDR1 is MNHEY and CDR2 SVGAGI. Written as DNA, the CDR3 is TGTGCCAGCAGTTACAGTCTAGCTCAGGCAACAGATACGCAGTATTTT. It translates to CASSYSLAQATDTQYF.

V usage is TRBV19 and J usage is TRBJ2-1, with 7 nucleotides matching TRBD1. Germline V gene lookup returns CDR1 LNHDA and CDR2 SQIVND (reference sequence). CDR3 length: 13 residues. After removal of 5 bases from V and 6 bases from J, the junction contained 4 bases not matched to a gene. CDR3 sequence (DNA): TGTGCCAGTAGTCCACCAGGGGGCAATGAGCAGTTCTTC. Translating it yields CASSPPGGNEQFF. The variable domain in full, completed from reference TRBV19 and TRBJ2-1, reads DGGITQSPKYLFRKEGQNVTLSCEQNLNHDAMYWYRQDPGQGLRLIYYSQIVNDFQKGDIAEGYSVSREKKESFPLTVTSAQKNPTAFYLCASSPPGGNEQFFGPGTRLTVL.

This clone is a singleton in its sample. The rearrangement uses TRBV7-9 and TRBJ2-2; D is uncertain. Germline V gene data show CDR1 as SEHNR and CDR2 as FQNEAQ (reference sequence). The CDR3 totals 15 residues. The V gene lost 5 bases and the J gene lost 6 bases, with 16 bases spanning the gap. The CDR3 coding sequence is TGTGCCAGCAGCCTGACCGGGTTCGGGCCCGGGGAGCTGTTTTTT. This sequence encodes CASSLTGFGPGELFF.

The chain recombines TRBV7-2 with TRBJ2-7, with TRBD2 matching over 11 bases. Trimming took 1 base from V and 3 from J; bases not matched to a gene: 8. The CDR3 is made up of 17 amino acids. CDR1 and CDR2 from the germline V gene are SGHTA and FQGNSA. This chain's CDR3 is CASSLVRDTSGGYEQYF. The CDR3, as DNA: TGTGCCAGCAGCTTAGTCCGAGACACTAGCGGGGGCTACGAGCAGTACTTC.

The chain joins TRBV5-4 to TRBJ2-6; no reliable D call. The germline V gene has CDR1 SGHNT and CDR2 YYREEE (reference sequence). The CDR3 spans 16 residues. Trimming cost V 3 bases and J 0 bases, with 10 bases left between them. For the CDR3, the DNA is TGTGCCAGCAGCTCTGAGGTCCTCTCTGGGGCCAACGTCCTGACTTTC. Encoded protein: CASSSEVLSGANVLTF.

This clone showed up just a few times. The chain combines TRBV30 with TRBJ2-7; perhaps TRBD2 as D (6 bases). Between the trimmed V and J ends, which lost 1 base and 2 bases, there was a span of 12 bases. This CDR3 spans 14 amino acids. Germline V lookup: CDR1 GTSNPN, CDR2 SVGIG (reference sequence). CDR3 in amino acids: CAWSGGLGTYEQYF. The CDR3 DNA sequence: TGTGCCTGGAGTGGGGGACTGGGGACCTACGAGCAGTACTTC.

The rearrangement uses TRBV6-5 and TRBJ2-7, with TRBD1 as a possible D gene (7 bases). Deletions cut 2 bases from V and 3 bases from J, with 14 bases between. This CDR3 contains 15 residues. Germline V gene sequence: CDR1 MNHEY, CDR2 SVGAGI. Here the CDR3 DNA reads TGTGCCAGCAGTTACGGCCCCCAGGGGGGCTACGAGCAGTACTTC. This codes for CASSYGPQGGYEQYF.

V and J are TRBV28 and TRBJ1-6; tentative D call: TRBD1 (6 bases). The V end was cut by 5 bases, the J end by 8 bases, with 19 bases between. Germline V lookup: CDR1 MDHEN, CDR2 SYDVKM. This CDR3 is 16 amino acids long. Here the CDR3 DNA reads TGTGCCAGCAGTCCACCTACAGGGTCGGGGTATTCACCCCTCCACTTT. Its translation is CASSPPTGSGYSPLHF.

This clone has more than one count but fewer than ten. The V and J genes are TRBV7-9 and TRBJ2-2; the D is unclear. Trimming cost V 2 bases and J 5 bases, with 0 bases left between them. This CDR3 comprises 11 residues. The germline gives CDR1 SEHNR, CDR2 FQNEAQ (reference sequence). DNA of the CDR3: TGTGCCAGCAGCTTAACCGGGGAGCTGTTTTTT. Translating it yields CASSLTGELFF.

V and J are TRBV9 and TRBJ1-3; D remains ambiguous. V was trimmed by 0 bases and J by 2 bases, leaving 6 bases between them. Germline assignment: CDR1 SGDLS and CDR2 YYNGEE. There are 14 residues in the CDR3. The DNA for the CDR3 is TGTGCCAGCAGCGTAGTCGACACTGGAAACACCATATATTTT. Encoded protein: CASSVVDTGNTIYF.

The chain links TRBV14 to TRBJ1-4; D is unclear. This CDR3 is built from 14 residues. V lost 1 base and J 5 bases, leaving 8 bases between the germline ends. Germline V gene data show CDR1 as SGHDN and CDR2 as FVKESK. CDR3 in DNA: TGTGCCAGCAGCCAAGTCAGAGAGAATGAAAAACTGTTTTTT. The encoded protein is CASSQVRENEKLFF.

The J gene is TRBJ2-2, the V gene TRBV2, with TRBD1 matching 8 bases. Trimming at V came to 4 bases and at J to 0 bases, leaving 1 base not matched to a gene. Per germline, CDR1 SNHLY and CDR2 FYNNEI. This CDR3 is built from 15 residues. The CDR3 is CASSGQGTNTGELFF. The CDR3 region has the DNA TGTGCCAGCAGTGGACAGGGGACGAACACCGGGGAGCTGTTTTTT.